This TCR beta chain is from a study of T cells in Graves' hyperthyroidism and ophthalmopathy. Researchers took RNA transcripts and amplified the TCR beta CDR3 regions from them. An initial round of RT-PCR targeting the TCR CDR3 relied on the HTBI primer set. TCRdb itself ran the multiplex PCR reads through MiXCR, one entry per CDR3 protein. The profile covers over 650,000 distinct CDR3 sequences, with around 15% appearing a single time and roughly 8% taken by the ten largest. This CDR3 is built from 15 residues. The germline CDR1 and CDR2 sequences are MNHNS and SASEGT. Trimming took 5 bases from V and 8 from J; bases not matched to a gene: 7. The study based diagnoses on clinical symptoms, serum thyroxine and TRAb, thyroid ultrasound and orbital computed tomography. Cells are PBMCs isolated from about 10 ml of fresh blood.

This receptor was obtained from a man aged 18 to 35 with Graves' hyperthyroidism. The V and J genes are TRBV6-1 and TRBJ2-1, with TRBD2 matching over 12 bases. Input material: blood. CDR3 DNA sequence: TGTGCCAGCAGTCGGACTAGCGGGAATATCGATGAGCAGTTCTTC. It codes for CASSRTSGNIDEQFF.